This record looks at one T cell receptor beta chain sequence and its context. Its matching antigen is unknown. TCRdb reprocessed the 5' RACE reads and stores each CDR3 protein as one record, lacking DNA. The sample spans approximately 330,000 distinct CDR3 sequences; the ten largest clones claim around 2%. This sample was taken from a study of monozygotic twins with inflammatory bowel disease. Regarding the study as a whole: Immunosuppressive treatments were not uniform, and this may have added variability to patient repertoires.

The CDR3 spans 16 residues. The germline gives CDR1 LNHDA, CDR2 SQIVND (reference sequence). This TCR was recovered from a human donor with ulcerative colitis or Crohn's disease, or a healthy co-twin of an affected twin (not recorded which). The gene calls are TRBV19 and TRBJ1-2. Sequenced: blood. This chain's CDR3 is CASSPYVGTSSYGYTF.